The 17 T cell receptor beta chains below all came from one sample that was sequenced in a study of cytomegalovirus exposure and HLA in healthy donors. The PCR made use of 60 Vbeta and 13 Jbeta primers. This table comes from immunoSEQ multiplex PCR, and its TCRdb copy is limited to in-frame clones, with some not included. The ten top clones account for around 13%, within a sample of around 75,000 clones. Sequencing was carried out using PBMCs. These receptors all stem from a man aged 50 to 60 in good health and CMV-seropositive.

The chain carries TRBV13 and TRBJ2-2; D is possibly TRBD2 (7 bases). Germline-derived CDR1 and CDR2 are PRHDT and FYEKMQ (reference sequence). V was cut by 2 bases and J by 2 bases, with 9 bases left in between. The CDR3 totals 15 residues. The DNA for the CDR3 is TGTGCCAGCAGCTTATCGGGGGGCAACACCGGGGAGCTGTTTTTT. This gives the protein CASSLSGGNTGELFF.

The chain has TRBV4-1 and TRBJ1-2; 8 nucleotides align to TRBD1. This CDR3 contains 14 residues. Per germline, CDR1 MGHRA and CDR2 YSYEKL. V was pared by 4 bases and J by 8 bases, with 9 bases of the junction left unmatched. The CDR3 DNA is TGCGCCAGCAGCCCTACCGGGACAGGCGGGGGCTACACCTTC. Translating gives CASSPTGTGGGYTF.

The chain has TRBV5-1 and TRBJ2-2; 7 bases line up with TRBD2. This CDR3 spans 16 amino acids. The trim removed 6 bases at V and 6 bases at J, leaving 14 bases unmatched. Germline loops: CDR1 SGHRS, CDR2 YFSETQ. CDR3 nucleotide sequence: TGCGCCAGCACCTCTGTCGTATTTGGGGGGGCCGGGGAGCTGTTTTTT. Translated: CASTSVVFGGAGELFF.

CDR3 in DNA: TGTGCCAGCAGCGCACACGGCGGGGCCTTGATCACTGAAGCTTTCTTT. Its translation: CASSAHGGALITEAFF. This rearrangement joins TRBV9 to TRBJ1-1; TRBD1 is a possible D gene (5 bases). Germline V gives CDR1 SGDLS, CDR2 YYNGEE. Trimming removed 3 bases at V and 4 bases at J, with 19 bases between. This CDR3 comprises 16 residues. The variable domain in full, with the rest retrieved from reference TRBV9 and TRBJ1-1, is DSGVTQTPKHLITATGQRVTLRCSPRSGDLSVYWYQQSLDQGLQFLIQYYNGEERAKGNILERFSAQQFPDLHSELNLSSLELGDSALYFCASSAHGGALITEAFFGQGTRLTVV.

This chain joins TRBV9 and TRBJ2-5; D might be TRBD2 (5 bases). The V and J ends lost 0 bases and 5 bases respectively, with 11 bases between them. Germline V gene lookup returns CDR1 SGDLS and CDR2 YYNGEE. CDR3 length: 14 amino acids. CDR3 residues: CASSVEEGSETQYF. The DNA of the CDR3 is TGTGCCAGCAGCGTAGAAGAGGGTTCGGAGACCCAGTACTTC. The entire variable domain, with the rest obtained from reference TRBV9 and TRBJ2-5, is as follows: DSGVTQTPKHLITATGQRVTLRCSPRSGDLSVYWYQQSLDQGLQFLIQYYNGEERAKGNILERFSAQQFPDLHSELNLSSLELGDSALYFCASSVEEGSETQYFGPGTRLLVL.

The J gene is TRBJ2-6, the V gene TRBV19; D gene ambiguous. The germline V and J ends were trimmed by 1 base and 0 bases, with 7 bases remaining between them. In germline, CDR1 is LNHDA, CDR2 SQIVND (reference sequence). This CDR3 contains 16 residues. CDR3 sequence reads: CASSIVPSSGANVLTF. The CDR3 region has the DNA TGTGCCAGTAGTATAGTGCCGAGCTCTGGGGCCAACGTCCTGACTTTC.

The CDR3: CAIIGRDITEAFF. Written as DNA, the CDR3 is TGTGCCATCATCGGGAGGGATATCACTGAAGCTTTCTTT. The chain uses TRBV10-3 and TRBJ1-1; D ambiguous. The CDR3 is 13 residues long. The germline CDR1 and CDR2 sequences are ENHRY and SYGVKD. V gave up 7 bases and J gave up 4 bases, with 13 bases separating them.

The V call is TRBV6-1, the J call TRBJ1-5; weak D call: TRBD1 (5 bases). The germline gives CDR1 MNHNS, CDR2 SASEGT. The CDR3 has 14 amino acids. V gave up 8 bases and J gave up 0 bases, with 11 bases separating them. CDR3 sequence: CASVGTPSNQPQHF. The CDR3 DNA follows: TGTGCCAGCGTTGGGACTCCTAGCAATCAGCCCCAGCATTTT.

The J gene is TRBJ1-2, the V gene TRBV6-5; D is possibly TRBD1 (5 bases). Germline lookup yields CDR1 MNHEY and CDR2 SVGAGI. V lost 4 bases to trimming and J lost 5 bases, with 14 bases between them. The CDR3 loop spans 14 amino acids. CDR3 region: CASSWGKGGYGYTF. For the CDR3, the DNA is TGTGCCAGCAGTTGGGGGAAGGGAGGATATGGCTACACCTTC.

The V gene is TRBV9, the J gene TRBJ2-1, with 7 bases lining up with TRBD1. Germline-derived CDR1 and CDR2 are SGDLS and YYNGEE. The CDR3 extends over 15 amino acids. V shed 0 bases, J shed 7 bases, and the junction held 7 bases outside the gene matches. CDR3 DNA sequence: TGTGCCAGCAGCGTAGAAACAGGGGAATGGAATGAGCAGTTCTTC. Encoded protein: CASSVETGEWNEQFF.

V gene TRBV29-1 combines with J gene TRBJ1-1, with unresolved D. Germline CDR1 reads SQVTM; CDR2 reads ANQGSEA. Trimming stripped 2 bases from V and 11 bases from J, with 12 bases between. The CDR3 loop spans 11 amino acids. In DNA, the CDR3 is TGCAGCGTTGAAACCTCTTACAAGGCTTTCTTT. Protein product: CSVETSYKAFF.

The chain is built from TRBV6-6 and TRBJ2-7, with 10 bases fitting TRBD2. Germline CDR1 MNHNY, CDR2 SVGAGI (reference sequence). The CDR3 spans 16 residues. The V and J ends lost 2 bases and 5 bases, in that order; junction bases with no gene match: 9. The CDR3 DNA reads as TGTGCCAGCAGTTACGCCGGGCTAGCGGGAGCGGACGAGCAGTACTTC. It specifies CASSYAGLAGADEQYF.

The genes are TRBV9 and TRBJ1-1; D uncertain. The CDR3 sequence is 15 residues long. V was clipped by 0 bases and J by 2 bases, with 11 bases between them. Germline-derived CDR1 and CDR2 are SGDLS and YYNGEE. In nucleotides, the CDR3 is TGTGCCAGCAGCGTAGGGGAGGCGGTCAACACTGAAGCTTTCTTT. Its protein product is CASSVGEAVNTEAFF.

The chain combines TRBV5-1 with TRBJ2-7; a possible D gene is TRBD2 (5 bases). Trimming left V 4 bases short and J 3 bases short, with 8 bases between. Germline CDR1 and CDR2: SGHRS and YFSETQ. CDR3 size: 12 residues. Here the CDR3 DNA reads TGCGCCAGCAGCGACGGGGTCTACGAGCAGTACTTC. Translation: CASSDGVYEQYF.

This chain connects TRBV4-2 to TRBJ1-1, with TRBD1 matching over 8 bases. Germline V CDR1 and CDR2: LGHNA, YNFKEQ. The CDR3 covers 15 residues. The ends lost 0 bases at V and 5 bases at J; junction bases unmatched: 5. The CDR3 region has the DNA TGTGCCAGCAGCCAAGATCCGACAGGGGTAACTGAAGCTTTCTTT. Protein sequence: CASSQDPTGVTEAFF.

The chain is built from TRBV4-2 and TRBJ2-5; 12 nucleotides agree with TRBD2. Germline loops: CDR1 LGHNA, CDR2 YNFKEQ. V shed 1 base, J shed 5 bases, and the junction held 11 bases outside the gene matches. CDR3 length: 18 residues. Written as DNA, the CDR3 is TGTGCCAGCAGCCAAGTTGTACGACTAGCGGGGGATGGGGAGACCCAGTACTTC. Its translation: CASSQVVRLAGDGETQYF.

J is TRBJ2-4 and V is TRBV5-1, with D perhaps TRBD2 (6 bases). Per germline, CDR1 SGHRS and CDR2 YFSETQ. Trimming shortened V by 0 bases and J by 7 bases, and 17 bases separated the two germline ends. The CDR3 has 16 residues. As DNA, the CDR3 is TGCGCCAGCAGCTTGGGGCGGCCTCAAAGCGGGAACATTCAGTACTTC. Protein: CASSLGRPQSGNIQYF.